This TCR beta chain was identified during a study of shared T cell receptors in the human thymus. V was trimmed by 7 bases and J by 4 bases, leaving 14 bases between them. The CDR3 runs to 15 residues. The germline gives CDR1 WSHSY, CDR2 SAAADI. Produced via immunoSEQ multiplex PCR; TCRdb's table is partial and in-frame only. The sample yields 640,000 or so clones, more than 75% seen once. The sample holds a few counts of this clone. The data also belong to a second study, concerning human thymus T cells.

The receptor comes from a boy under three years old with a congenital heart defect. Input material: thymocytes. The chain is built from TRBV10-2 and TRBJ2-6; D may be TRBD2 (5 bases). CDR3 nucleotide sequence: TGCGCCAGCAAGTCACGGGGAGACGGGGCCAACGTCCTGACTTTC. The encoded protein is CASKSRGDGANVLTF.